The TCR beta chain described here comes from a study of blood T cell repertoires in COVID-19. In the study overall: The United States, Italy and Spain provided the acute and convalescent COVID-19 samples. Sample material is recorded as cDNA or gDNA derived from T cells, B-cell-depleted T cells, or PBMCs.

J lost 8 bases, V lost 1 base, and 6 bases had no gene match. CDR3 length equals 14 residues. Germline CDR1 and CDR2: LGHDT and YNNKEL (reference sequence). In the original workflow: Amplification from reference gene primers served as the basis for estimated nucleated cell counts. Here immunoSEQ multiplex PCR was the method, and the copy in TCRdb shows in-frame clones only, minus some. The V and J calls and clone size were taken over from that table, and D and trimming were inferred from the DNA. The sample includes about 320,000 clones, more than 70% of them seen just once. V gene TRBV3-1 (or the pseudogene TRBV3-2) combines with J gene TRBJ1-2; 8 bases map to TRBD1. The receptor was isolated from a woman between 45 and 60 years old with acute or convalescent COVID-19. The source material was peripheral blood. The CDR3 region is CASSQGQGMEGYTF. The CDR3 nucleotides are TGTGCCAGCAGCCAAGGACAGGGGATGGAGGGCTACACCTTC.